Below are 6 T cell receptor beta chains sequenced from a single sample in a study of T cell responses to AZD1222 COVID-19 vaccine. Sequenced by immunoSEQ multiplex PCR; TCRdb stores in-frame clones only, minus some. The sample contains under 200,000 clones, roughly 91% of which appear only once. This specimen was peripheral blood, taken 28 days after the second AZD1222 dose. The receptor source for this set is an adult who received the AZD1222 COVID-19 vaccine.

V gene TRBV3-1 (or the pseudogene TRBV3-2) combines with J gene TRBJ2-3, with D perhaps TRBD2 (6 bases). V was trimmed by 0 bases and J by 2 bases, leaving 15 bases between them. The CDR3 extends over 17 amino acids. Germline CDR1 LGHDT, CDR2 YNNKEL (reference sequence). In DNA form, the CDR3 reads TGTGCCAGCAGCCAAGACCTGAGTCGGGGGATCACAGATACGCAGTATTTT. Protein sequence: CASSQDLSRGITDTQYF.

This clone was picked up a small number of times. This rearrangement joins TRBV7-2 to TRBJ2-7; tentatively, D is TRBD2 (6 bases). Trimming cost V 7 bases and J 9 bases, with 19 bases left between them. The V gene's germline CDR1 is SGHTA and CDR2 FQGNSA. CDR3 length equals 13 residues. This chain's CDR3 is CASTGVFGGWQYF. The CDR3 nucleotides read TGTGCCAGCACGGGGGTTTTTGGGGGTTGGCAGTACTTC.

The chain links TRBV19 to TRBJ2-1, with a tentative D call TRBD1 (6 bases). The CDR3 has 16 residues. V dropped 5 bases and J dropped 7 bases, with 21 bases sitting between them. Germline lookup yields CDR1 LNHDA and CDR2 SQIVND (reference sequence). The DNA for the CDR3 is TGTGCCAGTAGTTCCCAGGGGCAGGGTCTGCGTAATGAGCAGTTCTTC. Its protein product is CASSSQGQGLRNEQFF.

The V and J genes are TRBV27 and TRBJ2-7; 9 bases match TRBD2. Germline V lookup: CDR1 MNHEY, CDR2 SMNVEV (reference sequence). The CDR3 runs 16 residues. With V trimmed by 6 bases and J by 4 bases, 13 bases remained unmatched. In DNA form, the CDR3 reads TGTGCCAGCAGAGTTCTCGGGCTAGCGGGATTTTACGAGCAGTACTTC. This gives the protein CASRVLGLAGFYEQYF.

The V and J genes are TRBV5-4 and TRBJ1-1; no reliable D call. The CDR3 contains 13 residues. Trimming removed 4 bases at V and 0 bases at J, with 7 bases between. Germline V gene data show CDR1 as SGHNT and CDR2 as YYREEE (reference sequence). The CDR3 protein is CASSGQMNTEAFF. The CDR3 nucleotides are TGTGCCAGCAGCGGGCAGATGAACACTGAAGCTTTCTTT.

V is TRBV27 and J is TRBJ1-3; D remains ambiguous. The CDR3 is 14 residues long. Germline-derived CDR1 and CDR2 are MNHEY and SMNVEV (reference sequence). The V end was cut by 0 bases, the J end by 2 bases, with 5 bases between. CDR3 amino acids: CASSLSHPGNTIYF. DNA of the CDR3: TGTGCCAGCAGTTTATCACACCCTGGAAACACCATATATTTT.